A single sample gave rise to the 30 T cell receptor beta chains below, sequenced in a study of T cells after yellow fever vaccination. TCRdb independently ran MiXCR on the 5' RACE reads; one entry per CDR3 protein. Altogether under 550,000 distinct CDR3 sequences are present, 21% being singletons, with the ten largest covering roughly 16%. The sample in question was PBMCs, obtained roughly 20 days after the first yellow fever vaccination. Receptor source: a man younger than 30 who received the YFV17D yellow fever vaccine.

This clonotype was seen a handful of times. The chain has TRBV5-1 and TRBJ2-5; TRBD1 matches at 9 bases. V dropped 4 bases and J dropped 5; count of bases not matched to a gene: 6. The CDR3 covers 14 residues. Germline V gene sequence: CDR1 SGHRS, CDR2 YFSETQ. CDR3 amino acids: CASSGQGWSETQYF. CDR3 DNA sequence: TGCGCCAGCAGCGGACAGGGGTGGAGCGAGACCCAGTACTTC.

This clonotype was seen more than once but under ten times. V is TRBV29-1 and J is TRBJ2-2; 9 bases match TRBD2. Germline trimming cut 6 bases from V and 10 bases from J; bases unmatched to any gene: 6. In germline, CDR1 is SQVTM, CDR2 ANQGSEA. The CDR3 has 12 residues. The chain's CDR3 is CSVAGTSQELFF. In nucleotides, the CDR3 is TGCAGCGTAGCCGGGACTAGCCAGGAGCTGTTTTTT.

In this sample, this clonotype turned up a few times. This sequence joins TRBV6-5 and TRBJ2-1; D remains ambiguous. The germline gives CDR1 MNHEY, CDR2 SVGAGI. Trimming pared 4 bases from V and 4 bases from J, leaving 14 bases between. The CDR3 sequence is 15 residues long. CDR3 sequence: CASSSSRNSYNEQFF. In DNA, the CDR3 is TGTGCCAGCAGTTCTTCAAGAAACTCATACAATGAGCAGTTCTTC.

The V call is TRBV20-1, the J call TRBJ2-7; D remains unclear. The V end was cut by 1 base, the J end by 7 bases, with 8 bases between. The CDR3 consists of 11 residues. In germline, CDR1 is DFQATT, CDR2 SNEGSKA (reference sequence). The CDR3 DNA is TGCAGTGCTAGAGGTGTGTGGGAGCAGTACGTC. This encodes CSARGVWEQYV.

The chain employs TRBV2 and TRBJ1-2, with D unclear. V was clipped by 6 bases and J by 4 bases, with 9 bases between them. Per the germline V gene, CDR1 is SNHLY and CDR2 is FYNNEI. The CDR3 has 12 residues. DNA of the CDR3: TGTGCCAGCAGAAGGATGCTCTATGGCTACACCTTC. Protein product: CASRRMLYGYTF.

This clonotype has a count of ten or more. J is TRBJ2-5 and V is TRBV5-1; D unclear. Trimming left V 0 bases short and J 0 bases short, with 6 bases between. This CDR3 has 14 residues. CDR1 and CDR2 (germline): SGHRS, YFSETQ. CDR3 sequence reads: CASSLGVDQETQYF. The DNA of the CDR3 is TGCGCCAGCAGCTTGGGAGTCGACCAAGAGACCCAGTACTTC. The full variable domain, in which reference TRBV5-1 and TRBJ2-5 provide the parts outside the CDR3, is KAGVTQTPRYLIKTRGQQVTLSCSPISGHRSVSWYQQTPGQGLQFLFEYFSETQRNKGNFPGRFSGRQFSNSRSEMNVSTLELGDSALYLCASSLGVDQETQYFGPGTRLLVL.

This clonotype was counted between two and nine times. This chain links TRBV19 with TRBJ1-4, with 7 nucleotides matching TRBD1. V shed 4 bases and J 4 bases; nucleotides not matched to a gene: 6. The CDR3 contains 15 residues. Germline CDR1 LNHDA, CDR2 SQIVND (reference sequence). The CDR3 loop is CASSKTGIFNEKLFF. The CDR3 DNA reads TGTGCCAGTAGTAAGACAGGGATCTTTAATGAAAAACTGTTTTTT.

The CDR3 nucleotides are TGCGCCAGCAGTCTGGTGGCAGGGACAGCCAAAAACATTCAGTACTTC. Its translation is CASSLVAGTAKNIQYF. The chain uses TRBV5-1 and TRBJ2-4; TRBD1 or TRBD2 may be the D gene (5 bases each). Germline values: CDR1 SGHRS, CDR2 YFSETQ. The CDR3 has 16 amino acids. V dropped 5 bases and J dropped 0 bases, with 15 bases sitting between them.

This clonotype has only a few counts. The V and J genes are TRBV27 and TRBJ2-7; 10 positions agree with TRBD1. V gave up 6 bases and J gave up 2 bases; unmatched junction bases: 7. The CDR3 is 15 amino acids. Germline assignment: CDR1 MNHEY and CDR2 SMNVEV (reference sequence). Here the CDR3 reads CASSPGQGRTYEQYF. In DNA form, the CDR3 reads TGTGCCAGCAGCCCGGGACAGGGGAGGACCTACGAGCAGTACTTC.

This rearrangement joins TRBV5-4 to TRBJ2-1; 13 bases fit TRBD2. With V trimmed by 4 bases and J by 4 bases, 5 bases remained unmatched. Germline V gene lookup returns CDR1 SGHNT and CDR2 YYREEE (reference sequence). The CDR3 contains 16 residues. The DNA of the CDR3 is TGTGCCAGCAGCCTGGGGACTAGCGGGGCTTACAATGAGCAGTTCTTC. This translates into CASSLGTSGAYNEQFF.

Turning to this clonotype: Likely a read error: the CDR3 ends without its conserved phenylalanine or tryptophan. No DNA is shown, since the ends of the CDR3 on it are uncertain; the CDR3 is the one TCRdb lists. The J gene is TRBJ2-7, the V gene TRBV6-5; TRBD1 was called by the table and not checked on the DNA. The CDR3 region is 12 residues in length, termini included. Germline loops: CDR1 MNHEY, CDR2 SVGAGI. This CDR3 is CASSSQTGTHVL.

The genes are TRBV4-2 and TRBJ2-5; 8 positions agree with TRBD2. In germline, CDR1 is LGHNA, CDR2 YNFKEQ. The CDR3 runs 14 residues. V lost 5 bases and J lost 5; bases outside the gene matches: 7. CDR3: CASSTRGARETQYF. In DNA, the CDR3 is TGTGCCAGCAGCACGCGGGGGGCCAGGGAGACCCAGTACTTC.

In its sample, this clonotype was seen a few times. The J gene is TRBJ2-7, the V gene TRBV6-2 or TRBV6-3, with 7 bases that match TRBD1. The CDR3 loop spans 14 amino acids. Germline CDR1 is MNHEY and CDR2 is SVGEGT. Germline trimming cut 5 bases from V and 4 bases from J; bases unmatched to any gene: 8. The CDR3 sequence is CASSEADREYEQYV. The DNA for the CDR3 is TGTGCCAGCAGTGAGGCCGACAGGGAATACGAGCAGTACGTC.

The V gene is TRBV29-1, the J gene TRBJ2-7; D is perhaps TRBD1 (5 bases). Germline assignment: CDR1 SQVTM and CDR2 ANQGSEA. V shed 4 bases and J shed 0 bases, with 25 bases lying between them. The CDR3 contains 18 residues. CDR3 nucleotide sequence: TGCAGCGTTGTGCCCGGAACAGGCCAGGGTTCTCTCTCCTACGAGCAGTACTTC. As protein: CSVVPGTGQGSLSYEQYF.

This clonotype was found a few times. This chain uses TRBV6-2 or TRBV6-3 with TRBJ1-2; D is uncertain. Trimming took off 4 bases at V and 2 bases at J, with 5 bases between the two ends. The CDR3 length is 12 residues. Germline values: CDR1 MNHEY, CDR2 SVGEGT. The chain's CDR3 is CASSSPNYGYTF. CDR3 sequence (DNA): TGTGCCAGCAGTTCCCCGAACTATGGCTACACCTTC.

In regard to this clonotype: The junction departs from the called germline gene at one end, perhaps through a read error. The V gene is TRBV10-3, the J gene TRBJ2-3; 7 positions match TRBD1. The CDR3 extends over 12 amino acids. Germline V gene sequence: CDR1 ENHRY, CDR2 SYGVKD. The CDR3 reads CDISLDRRLQYF. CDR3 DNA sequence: TGTGACATCAGCCTGGACAGGCGACTGCAGTATTTT.

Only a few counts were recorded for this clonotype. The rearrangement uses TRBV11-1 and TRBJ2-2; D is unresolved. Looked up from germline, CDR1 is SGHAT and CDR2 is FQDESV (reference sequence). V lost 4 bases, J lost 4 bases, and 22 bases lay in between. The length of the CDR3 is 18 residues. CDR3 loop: CASSSRPMPGSATGELFF. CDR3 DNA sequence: TGTGCCAGCAGCTCCCGACCGATGCCAGGTTCCGCCACCGGGGAGCTGTTTTTT. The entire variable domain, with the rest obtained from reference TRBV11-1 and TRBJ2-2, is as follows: EAEVAQSPRYKITEKSQAVAFWCDPISGHATLYWYRQILGQGPELLVQFQDESVVDDSQLPKDRFSAERLKGVDSTLKIQPAELGDSAMYLCASSSRPMPGSATGELFFGEGSRLTVL.

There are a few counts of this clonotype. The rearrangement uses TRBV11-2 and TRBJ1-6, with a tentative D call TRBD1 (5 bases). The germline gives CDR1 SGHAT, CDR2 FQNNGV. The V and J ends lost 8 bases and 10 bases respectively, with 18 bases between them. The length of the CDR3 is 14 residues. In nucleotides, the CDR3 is TGTGCCAGCCGGACGGGACCGGGACCATCACCCCTCCACTTT. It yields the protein CASRTGPGPSPLHF.

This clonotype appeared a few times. The CDR3 region has the DNA TGCAGTGCTAGGGTGGCAGACTCGGGCACAGATACGCAGTATTTT. Protein: CSARVADSGTDTQYF. This chain joins TRBV20-1 and TRBJ2-3; D uncertain. The CDR3 runs 15 residues. The V gene lost 3 bases and the J gene lost 1 base, with 14 bases spanning the gap. Germline values: CDR1 DFQATT, CDR2 SNEGSKA (reference sequence).

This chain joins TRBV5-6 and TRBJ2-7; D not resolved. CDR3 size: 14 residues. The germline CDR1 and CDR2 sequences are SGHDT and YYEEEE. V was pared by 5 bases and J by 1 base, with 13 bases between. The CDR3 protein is CASSRYGWSYEQYV. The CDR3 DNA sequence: TGTGCCAGCAGTAGATATGGGTGGTCCTACGAGCAGTACGTC.

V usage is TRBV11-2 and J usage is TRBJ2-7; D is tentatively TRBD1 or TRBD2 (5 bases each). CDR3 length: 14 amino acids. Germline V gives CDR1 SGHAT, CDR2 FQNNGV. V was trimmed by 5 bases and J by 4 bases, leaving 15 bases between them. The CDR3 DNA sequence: TGTGCCAGCAGCCGCCGGGGCAGCTTGTACGAGCAGTACTTC. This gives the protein CASSRRGSLYEQYF.

CDR3 region: CASSLRRVGQYF. The DNA for the CDR3 is TGTGCCAGCAGCTTGAGGCGTGTGGGGCAGTATTTT. The rearrangement joins TRBV5-5 to TRBJ2-3; no definite D call. The V end was cut by 1 base, the J end by 11 bases, with 11 bases between. This CDR3 comprises 12 residues. Looked up from germline, CDR1 is SGHKS and CDR2 is YYEKEE (reference sequence).

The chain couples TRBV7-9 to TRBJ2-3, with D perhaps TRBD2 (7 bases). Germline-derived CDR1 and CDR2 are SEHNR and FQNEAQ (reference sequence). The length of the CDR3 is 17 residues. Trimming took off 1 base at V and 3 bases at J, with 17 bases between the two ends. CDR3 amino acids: CASSLVRSGRGTDTQYF. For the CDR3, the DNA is TGTGCCAGCAGCTTAGTTCGGTCAGGGAGGGGGACAGATACGCAGTATTTT.

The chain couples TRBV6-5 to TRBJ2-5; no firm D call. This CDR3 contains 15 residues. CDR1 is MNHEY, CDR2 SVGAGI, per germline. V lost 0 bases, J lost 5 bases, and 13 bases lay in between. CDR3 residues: CASSYSLPVVETQYF. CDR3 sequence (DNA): TGTGCCAGCAGTTACTCTTTACCGGTGGTGGAGACCCAGTACTTC.

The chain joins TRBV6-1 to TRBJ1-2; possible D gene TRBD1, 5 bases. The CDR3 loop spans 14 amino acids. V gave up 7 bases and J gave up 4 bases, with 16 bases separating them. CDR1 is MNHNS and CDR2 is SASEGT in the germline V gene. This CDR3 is CASIPRDGGYGYTF. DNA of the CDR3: TGTGCCAGCATCCCCCGGGACGGAGGCTATGGCTACACCTTC.

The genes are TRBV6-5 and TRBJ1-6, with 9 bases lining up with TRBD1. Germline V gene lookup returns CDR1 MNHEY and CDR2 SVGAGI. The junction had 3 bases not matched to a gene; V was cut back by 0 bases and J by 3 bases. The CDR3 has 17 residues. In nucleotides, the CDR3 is TGTGCCAGCAGTTACTCTCTGGACAGGGGCTATAATTCACCCCTCCACTTT. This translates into CASSYSLDRGYNSPLHF.

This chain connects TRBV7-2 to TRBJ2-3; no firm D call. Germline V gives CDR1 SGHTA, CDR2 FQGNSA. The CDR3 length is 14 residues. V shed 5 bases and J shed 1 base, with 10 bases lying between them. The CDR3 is CASSPGVGTDTQYF. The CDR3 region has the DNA TGTGCCAGCAGCCCAGGAGTCGGCACAGATACGCAGTATTTT.

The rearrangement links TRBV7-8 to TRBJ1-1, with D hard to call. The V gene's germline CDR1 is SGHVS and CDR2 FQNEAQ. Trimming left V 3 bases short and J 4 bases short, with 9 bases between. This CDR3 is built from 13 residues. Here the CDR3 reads CASSFFGSTEAFF. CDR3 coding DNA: TGTGCCAGCAGCTTCTTCGGGAGCACTGAAGCTTTCTTT.

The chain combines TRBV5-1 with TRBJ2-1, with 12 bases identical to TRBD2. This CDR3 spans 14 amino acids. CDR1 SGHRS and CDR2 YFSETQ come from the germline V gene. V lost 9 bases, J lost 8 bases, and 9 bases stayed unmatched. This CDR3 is CATKRLAGVDEQFF. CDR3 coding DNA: TGCGCCACAAAAAGACTAGCGGGGGTGGATGAGCAGTTCTTC.

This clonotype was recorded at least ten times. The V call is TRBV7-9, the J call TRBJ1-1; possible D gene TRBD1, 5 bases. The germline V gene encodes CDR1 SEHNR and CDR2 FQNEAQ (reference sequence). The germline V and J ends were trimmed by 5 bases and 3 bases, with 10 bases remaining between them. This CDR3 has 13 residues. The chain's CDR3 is CASSEQVDTEAFF. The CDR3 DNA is TGTGCCAGCAGCGAACAGGTCGACACTGAAGCTTTCTTT.